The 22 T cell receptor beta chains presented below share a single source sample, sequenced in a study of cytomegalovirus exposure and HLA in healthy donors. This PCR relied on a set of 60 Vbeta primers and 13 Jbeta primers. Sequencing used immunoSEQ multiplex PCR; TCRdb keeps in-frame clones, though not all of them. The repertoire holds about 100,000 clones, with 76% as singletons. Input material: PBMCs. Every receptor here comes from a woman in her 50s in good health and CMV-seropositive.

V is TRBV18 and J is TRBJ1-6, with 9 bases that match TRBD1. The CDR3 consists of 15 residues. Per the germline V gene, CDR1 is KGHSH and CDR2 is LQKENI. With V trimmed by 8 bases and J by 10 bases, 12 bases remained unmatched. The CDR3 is CASGTGNLPGSPLHF. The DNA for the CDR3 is TGTGCCAGCGGGACAGGGAACCTCCCGGGCTCACCCCTCCACTTT.

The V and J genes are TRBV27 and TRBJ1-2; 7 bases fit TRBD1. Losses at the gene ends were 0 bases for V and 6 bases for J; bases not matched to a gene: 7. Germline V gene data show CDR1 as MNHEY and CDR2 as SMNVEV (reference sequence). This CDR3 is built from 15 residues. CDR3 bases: TGTGCCAGCAGTTTATCCGATCAGGGGGTTAATGGCTACACCTTC. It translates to CASSLSDQGVNGYTF.

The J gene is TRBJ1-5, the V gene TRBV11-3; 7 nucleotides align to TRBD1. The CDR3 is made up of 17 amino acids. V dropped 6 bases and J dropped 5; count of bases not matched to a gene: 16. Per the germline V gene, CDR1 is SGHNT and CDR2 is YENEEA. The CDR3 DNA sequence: TGTGCCAGCAGAAGGGGGCCGGGACCCCTTCCCCATCAGCCCCAGCATTTT. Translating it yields CASRRGPGPLPHQPQHF.

Written as DNA, the CDR3 is TGTGCCAGCTCAGGGGTTGACTATGGCTACACCTTC. Protein: CASSGVDYGYTF. The V call is TRBV9, the J call TRBJ1-2; TRBD1 might be the D (6 bases). CDR3 size: 12 residues. Germline V gives CDR1 SGDLS, CDR2 YYNGEE. The V and J ends lost 7 bases and 3 bases respectively, with 10 bases between them. Combining the CDR3 with reference TRBV9 and TRBJ1-2 gives the whole variable domain DSGVTQTPKHLITATGQRVTLRCSPRSGDLSVYWYQQSLDQGLQFLIQYYNGEERAKGNILERFSAQQFPDLHSELNLSSLELGDSALYFCASSGVDYGYTFGSGTRLTVV.

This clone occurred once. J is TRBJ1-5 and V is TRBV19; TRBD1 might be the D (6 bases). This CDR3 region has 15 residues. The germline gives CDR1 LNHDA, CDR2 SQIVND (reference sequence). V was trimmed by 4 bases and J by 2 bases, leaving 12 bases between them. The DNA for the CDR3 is TGTGCCAGTAGTACCAAAGGGGGTGGCAATCAGCCCCAGCATTTT. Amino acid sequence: CASSTKGGGNQPQHF.

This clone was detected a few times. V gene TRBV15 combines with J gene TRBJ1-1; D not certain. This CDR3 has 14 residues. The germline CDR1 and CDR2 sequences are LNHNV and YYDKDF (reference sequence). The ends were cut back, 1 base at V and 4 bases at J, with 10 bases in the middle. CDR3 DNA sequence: TGTGCCACCAGCAGAGCCTCCTCGGGCACTGAAGCTTTCTTT. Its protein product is CATSRASSGTEAFF.

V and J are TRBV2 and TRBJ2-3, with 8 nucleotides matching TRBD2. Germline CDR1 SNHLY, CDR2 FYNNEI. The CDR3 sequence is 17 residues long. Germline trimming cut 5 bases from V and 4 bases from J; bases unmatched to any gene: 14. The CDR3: CASSFLRGAGEADTQYF. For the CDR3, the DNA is TGTGCCAGCAGTTTCCTTAGGGGAGCGGGAGAGGCAGATACGCAGTATTTT.

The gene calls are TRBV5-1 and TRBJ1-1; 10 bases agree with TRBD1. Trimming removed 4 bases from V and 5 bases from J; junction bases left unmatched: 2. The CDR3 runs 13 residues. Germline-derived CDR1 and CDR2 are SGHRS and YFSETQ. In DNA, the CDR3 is TGCGCCAGCAGCGCGGGACAGGGGACTGAAGCTTTCTTT. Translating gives CASSAGQGTEAFF.

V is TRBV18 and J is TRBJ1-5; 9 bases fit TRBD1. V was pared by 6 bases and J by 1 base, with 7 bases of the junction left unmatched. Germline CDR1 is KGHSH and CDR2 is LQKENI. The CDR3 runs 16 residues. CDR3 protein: CASSPGTGISNQPQHF. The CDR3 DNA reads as TGTGCCAGCTCCCCCGGGACAGGGATAAGCAATCAGCCCCAGCATTTT.

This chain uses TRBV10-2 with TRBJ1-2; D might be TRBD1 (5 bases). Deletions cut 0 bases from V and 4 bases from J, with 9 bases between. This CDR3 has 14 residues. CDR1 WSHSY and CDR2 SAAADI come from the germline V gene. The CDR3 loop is CASSESPGVYGYTF. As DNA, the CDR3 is TGCGCCAGCAGTGAGTCACCGGGGGTCTATGGCTACACCTTC.

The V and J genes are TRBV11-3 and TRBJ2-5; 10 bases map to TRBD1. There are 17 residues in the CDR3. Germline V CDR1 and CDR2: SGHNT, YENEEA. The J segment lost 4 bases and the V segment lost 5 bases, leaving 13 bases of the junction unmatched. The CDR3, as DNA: TGTGCCAGCAGCACCAGGGTCGGGACAGGGGCTGGAGAGACCCAGTACTTC. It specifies CASSTRVGTGAGETQYF.

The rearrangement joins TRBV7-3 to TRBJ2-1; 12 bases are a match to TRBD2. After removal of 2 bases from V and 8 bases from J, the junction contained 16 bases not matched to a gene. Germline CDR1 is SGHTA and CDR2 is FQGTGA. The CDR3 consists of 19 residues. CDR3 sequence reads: CASSLLAGGPYAGDYEQFF. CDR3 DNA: TGTGCCAGCAGCTTACTAGCGGGAGGGCCCTATGCAGGTGACTATGAGCAGTTCTTC.

In nucleotides, the CDR3 is TGCGCCAGCAGTTCTAGCGCTTTCGACAGCCCGAACACTGAAGCTTTCTTT. This encodes CASSSSAFDSPNTEAFF. This chain joins TRBV5-1 and TRBJ1-1; D possibly corresponds to TRBD1 (5 bases). Germline V CDR1 and CDR2: SGHRS, YFSETQ. Trimming cost V 5 bases and J 1 base, with 21 bases left between them. This CDR3 contains 17 residues.

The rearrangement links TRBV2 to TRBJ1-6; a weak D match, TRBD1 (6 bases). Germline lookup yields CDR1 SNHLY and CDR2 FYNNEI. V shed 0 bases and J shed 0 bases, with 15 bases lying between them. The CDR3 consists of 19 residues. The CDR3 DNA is TGTGCCAGCAGTGAAGCGCTTGTGGGACAAAGCTCCTATAATTCACCCCTCCACTTT. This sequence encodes CASSEALVGQSSYNSPLHF.

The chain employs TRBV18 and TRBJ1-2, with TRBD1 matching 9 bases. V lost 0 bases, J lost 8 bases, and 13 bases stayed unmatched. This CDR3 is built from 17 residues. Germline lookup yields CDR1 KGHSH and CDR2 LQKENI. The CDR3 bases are TGTGCCAGCTCACCACCCTCTAATATACAGGGGGCTCGGGGCTACACCTTC. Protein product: CASSPPSNIQGARGYTF.

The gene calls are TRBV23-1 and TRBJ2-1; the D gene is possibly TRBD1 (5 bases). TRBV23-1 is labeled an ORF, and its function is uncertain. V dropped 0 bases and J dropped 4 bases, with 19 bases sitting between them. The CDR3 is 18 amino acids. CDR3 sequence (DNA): TGCGCCAGCAGTCAATCGGACCCCAGGGCCGGGTCGTACAATGAGCAGTTCTTC. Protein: CASSQSDPRAGSYNEQFF.

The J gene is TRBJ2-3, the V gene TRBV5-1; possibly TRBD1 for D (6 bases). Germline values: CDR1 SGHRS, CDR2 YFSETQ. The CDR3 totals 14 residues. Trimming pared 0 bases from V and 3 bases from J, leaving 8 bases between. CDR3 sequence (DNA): TGCGCCAGCAGCTTGGAACAGGGAACAGATACGCAGTATTTT. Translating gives CASSLEQGTDTQYF.

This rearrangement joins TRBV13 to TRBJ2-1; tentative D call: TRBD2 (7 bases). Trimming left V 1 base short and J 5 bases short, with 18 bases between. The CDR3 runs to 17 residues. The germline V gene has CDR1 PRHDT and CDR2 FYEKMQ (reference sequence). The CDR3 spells CASSLAGAGVRDNEQFF. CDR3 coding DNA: TGTGCCAGCAGCTTAGCGGGGGCGGGAGTTAGGGACAATGAGCAGTTCTTC.

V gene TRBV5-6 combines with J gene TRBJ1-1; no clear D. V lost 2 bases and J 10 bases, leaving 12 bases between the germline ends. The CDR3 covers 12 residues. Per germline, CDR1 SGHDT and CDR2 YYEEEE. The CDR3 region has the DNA TGTGCCAGCAGCTTAGGGCGGGCAGGAGCTTTCTTT. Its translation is CASSLGRAGAFF.

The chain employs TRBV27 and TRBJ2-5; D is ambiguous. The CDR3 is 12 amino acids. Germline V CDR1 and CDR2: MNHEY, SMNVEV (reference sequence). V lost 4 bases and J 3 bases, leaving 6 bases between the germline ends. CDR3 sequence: CASSSRKETQYF. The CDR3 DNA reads TGTGCCAGCAGTTCGCGAAAAGAGACCCAGTACTTC.

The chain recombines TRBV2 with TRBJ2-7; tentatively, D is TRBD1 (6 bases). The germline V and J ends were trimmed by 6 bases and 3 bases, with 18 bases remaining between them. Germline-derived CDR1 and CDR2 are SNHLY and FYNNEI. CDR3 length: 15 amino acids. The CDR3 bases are TGTGCCAGCAGGGACGGGACAATGCCTCACTACGAGCAGTACTTC. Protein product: CASRDGTMPHYEQYF.

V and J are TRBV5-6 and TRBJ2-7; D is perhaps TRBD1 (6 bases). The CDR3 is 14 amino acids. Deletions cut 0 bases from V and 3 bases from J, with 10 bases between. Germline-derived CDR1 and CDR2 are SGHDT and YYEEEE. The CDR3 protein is CASSLGRGGYEQYF. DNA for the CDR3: TGTGCCAGCAGCTTGGGTAGAGGGGGCTACGAGCAGTACTTC.